Detailed here is one T cell receptor beta chain. The target antigen is unknown. The data were taken from a study of shared clonotypes between healthy human individuals. Study-wide points: Represented genetic and exposure-history diversity was restricted by having few donors.

Repertoires were generated with immunoSEQ multiplex PCR, while TCRdb's copy carries only in-frame clones and drops some. This table holds around 1,100,000 clones, roughly 80% found once. Sequencing was carried out using memory CD4+ T cells from PBMCs. Subset described: CD45RA-negative fraction. The clonotype comes from a man in his late teens or twenties in good health. Some clones in this sample may be carry-over from other donors' samples.

The CDR3 protein is CASSYDHYNEQFF. CDR3 DNA: TGTGCCAGCAGCTACGACCATTACAATGAGCAGTTCTTC. The chain is built from TRBV6-5 and TRBJ2-1, with no clear D. This CDR3 is built from 13 residues. The ends were cut back, 6 bases at V and 4 bases at J, with 10 bases in the middle. Germline loops: CDR1 MNHEY, CDR2 SVGAGI.